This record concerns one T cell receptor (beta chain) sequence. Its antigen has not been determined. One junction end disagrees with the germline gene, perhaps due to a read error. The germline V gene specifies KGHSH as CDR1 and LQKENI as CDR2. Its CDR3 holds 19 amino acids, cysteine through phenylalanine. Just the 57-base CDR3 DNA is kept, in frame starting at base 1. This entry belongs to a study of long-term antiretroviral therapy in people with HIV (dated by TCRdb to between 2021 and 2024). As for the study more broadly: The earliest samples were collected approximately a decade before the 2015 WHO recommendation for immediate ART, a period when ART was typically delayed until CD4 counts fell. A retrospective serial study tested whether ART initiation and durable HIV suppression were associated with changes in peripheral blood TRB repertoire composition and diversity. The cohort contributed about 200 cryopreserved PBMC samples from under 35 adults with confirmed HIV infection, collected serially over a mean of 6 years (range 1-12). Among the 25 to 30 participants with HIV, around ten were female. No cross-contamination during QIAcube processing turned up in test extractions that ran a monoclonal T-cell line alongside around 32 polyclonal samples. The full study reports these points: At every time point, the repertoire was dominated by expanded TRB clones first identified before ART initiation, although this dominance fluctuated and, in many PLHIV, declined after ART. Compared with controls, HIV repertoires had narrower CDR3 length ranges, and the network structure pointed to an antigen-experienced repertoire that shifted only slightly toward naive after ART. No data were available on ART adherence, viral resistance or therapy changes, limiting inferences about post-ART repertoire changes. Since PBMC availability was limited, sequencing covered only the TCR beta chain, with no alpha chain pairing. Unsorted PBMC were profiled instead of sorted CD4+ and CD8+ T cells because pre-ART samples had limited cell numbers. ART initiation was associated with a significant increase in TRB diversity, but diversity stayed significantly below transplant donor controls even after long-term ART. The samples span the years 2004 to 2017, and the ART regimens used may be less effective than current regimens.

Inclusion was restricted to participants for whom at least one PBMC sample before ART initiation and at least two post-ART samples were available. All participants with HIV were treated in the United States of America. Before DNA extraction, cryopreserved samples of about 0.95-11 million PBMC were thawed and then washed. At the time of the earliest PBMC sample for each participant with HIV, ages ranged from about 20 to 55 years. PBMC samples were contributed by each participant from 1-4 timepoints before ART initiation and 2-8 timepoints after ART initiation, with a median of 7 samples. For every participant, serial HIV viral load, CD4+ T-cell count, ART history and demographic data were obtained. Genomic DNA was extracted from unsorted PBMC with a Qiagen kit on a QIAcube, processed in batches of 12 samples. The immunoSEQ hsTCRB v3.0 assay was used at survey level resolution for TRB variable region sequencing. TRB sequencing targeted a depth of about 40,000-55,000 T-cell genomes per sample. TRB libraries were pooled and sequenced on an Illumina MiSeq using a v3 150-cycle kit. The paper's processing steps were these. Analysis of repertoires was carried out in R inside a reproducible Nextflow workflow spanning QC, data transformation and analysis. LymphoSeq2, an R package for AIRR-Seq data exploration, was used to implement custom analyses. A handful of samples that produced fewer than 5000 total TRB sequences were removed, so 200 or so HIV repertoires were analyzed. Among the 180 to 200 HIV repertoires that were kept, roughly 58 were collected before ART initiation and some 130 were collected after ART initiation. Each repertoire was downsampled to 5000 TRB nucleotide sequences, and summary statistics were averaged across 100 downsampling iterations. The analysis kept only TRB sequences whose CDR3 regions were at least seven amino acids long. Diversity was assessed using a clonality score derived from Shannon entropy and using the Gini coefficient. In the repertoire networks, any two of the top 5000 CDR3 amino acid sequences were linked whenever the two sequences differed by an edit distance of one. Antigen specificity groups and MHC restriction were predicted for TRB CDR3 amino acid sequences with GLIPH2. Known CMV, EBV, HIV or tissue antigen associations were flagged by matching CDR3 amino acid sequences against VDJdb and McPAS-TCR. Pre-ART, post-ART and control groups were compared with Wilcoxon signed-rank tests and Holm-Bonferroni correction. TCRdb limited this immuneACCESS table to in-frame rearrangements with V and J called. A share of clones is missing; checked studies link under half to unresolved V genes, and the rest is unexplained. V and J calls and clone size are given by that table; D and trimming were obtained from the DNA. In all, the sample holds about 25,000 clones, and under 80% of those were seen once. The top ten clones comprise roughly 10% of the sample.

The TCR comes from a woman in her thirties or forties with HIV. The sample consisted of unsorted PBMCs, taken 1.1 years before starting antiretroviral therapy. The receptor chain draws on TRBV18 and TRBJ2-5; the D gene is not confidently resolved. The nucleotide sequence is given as TGTGCCAGCTTACCACAACCATATTCGGGCAGGTCGTACCAAGAGACCCAGTACTTC. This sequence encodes CASLPQPYSGRSYQETQYF. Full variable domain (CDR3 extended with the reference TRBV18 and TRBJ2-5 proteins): NAGVMQNPRHLVRRRGQEARLRCSPMKGHSHVYWYRQLPEEGLKFMVYLQKENIIDESGMPKERFSAEFPKEGPSILRIQQVVRGDSAAYFCASLPQPYSGRSYQETQYFGPGTRLLVL.